What follows describes a single T cell receptor (beta chain). The record originates from a study of T cell changes during pregnancy in multiple sclerosis. The repertoire was sequenced with immunoSEQ multiplex PCR; TCRdb's copy has only in-frame clones and lacks some. The sample yields some 30,000 clones, about 91% seen once. CDR1 and CDR2 (germline): ENHRY, SYGVKD. The junction had 13 bases not matched to a gene; V was cut back by 11 bases and J by 4 bases. CDR3 length: 15 residues. The sequence came from a female donor in good health, enrolled as a control in a pregnancy study. The J gene is TRBJ2-2, the V gene TRBV10-3; 7 positions match TRBD1. The sequences come from peripheral blood, collected in the first trimester of pregnancy. CDR3 protein: CAGGSFDRATGELFF. CDR3 coding DNA: TGTGCCGGCGGGTCTTTTGACAGGGCCACCGGGGAGCTGTTTTTT.